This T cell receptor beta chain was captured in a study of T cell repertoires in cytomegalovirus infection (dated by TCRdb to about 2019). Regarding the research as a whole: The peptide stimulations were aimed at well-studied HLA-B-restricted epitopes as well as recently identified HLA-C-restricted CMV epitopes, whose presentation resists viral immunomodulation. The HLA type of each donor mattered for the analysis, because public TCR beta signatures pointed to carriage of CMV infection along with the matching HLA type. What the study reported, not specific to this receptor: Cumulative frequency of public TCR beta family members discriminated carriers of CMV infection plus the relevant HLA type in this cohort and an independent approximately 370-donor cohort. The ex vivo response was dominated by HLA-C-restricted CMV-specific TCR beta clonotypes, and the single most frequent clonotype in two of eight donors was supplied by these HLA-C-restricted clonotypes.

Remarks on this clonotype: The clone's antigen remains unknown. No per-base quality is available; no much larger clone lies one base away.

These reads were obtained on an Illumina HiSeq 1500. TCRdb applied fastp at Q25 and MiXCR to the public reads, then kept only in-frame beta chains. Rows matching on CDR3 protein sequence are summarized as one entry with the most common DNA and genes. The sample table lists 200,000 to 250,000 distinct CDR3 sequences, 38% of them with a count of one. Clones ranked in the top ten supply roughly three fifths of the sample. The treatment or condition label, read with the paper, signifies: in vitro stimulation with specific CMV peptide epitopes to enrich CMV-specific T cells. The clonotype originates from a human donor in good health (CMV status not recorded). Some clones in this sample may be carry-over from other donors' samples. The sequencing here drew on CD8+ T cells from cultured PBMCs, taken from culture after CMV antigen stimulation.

The CDR3 protein sequence reads: CASSAATGREQFF. The bases read TGTGCCAGCAGCGCTGCCACGGGGCGTGAGCAGTTCTTC. The chain couples TRBV7-9 to TRBJ2-1, with the D segment possibly TRBD1 or TRBD2, each aligning over 5 bases. V drops 5 bases and J drops 9 bases, leaving 14 bases in between. The CDR1 and CDR2 encoded by the germline V gene (reference sequence) are SEHNR and FQNEAQ. Counted from cysteine to phenylalanine, this CDR3 has 13 amino acids. Only CDR3 DNA is held: 39 bases, read in frame from base 1.